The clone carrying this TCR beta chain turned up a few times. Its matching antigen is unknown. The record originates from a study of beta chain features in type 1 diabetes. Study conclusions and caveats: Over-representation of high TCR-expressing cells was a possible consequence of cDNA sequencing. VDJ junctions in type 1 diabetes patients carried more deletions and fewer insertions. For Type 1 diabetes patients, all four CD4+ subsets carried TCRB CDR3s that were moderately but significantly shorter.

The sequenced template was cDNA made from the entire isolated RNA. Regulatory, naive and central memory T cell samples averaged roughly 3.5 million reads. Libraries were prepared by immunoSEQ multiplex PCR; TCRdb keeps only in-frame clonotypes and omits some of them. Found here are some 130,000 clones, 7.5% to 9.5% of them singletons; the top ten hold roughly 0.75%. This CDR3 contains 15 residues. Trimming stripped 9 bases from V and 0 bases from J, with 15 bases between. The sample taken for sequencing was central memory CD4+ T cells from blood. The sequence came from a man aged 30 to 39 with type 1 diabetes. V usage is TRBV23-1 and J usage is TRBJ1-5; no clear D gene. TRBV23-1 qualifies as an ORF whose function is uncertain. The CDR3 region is CASRRDLYSNQPQHF. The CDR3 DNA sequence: TGCGCCAGTCGGAGGGATCTGTATAGCAATCAGCCCCAGCATTTT.